Listed below are T cell receptor beta chains from one sample, sequenced in a study of regulatory T cells in long-lasting Graves disease. One entry per CDR3 protein results from TCRdb running MiXCR on the multiplex PCR reads. The data show fewer than 650,000 distinct CDR3 sequences, about 16% seen once. These data also featured in a second study, about T cells in Graves' hyperthyroidism and ophthalmopathy.

This sample comprised peripheral blood mononuclear cells (PBMCs), obtained at new diagnosis, from a patient treated with antithyroid drugs. The receptors stem from a young man with Graves disease. CDR3s include the opening cysteine and the closing phenylalanine or tryptophan. The D gene is left open where the match is weak. Expanded clones are given a class, and other clones once, few, many or no size at all.

CDR3: CATSRENYEQYF; DNA: TGTGCCACCAGCAGAGAAAACTACGAGCAGTACTTC; size: many; D: .; J: TRBJ2-7; V: TRBV15
CDR3: CASRRRDREVEQYF; DNA: TGTGCCAGCAGGCGGAGGGACAGGGAGGTCGAGCAGTACTTC; size: many; D: TRBD1; J: TRBJ2-7; V: TRBV6-1
CDR3: CSATPGTGNGYTF; DNA: TGCAGTGCTACCCCAGGGACAGGGAATGGCTACACCTTC; size: .; D: TRBD1; J: TRBJ1-2; V: TRBV20-1
CDR3: CASSFLPLTLLAGEETQYF; DNA: TGTGCCAGCAGCTTCCTCCCCCTTACCCTACTAGCGGGAGAAGAGACCCAGTACTTC; size: few; D: TRBD2; J: TRBJ2-5; V: TRBV7-9
CDR3: CASSLVRDIQYF; DNA: TGTGCCAGCAGCTTAGTTCGGGACATTCAGTACTTC; size: few; D: .; J: TRBJ2-4; V: TRBV7-2
CDR3: CASSSGQGALYGYTF; DNA: TGCGCCAGCAGTTCGGGACAGGGGGCTCTCTATGGCTACACCTTC; size: .; D: TRBD1; J: TRBJ1-2; V: TRBV10-1
CDR3: CASSGLAGTSYNEQFF; DNA: TGTGCCAGCAGCGGACTAGCGGGAACCTCCTACAATGAGCAGTTCTTC; size: .; D: TRBD2; J: TRBJ2-1; V: TRBV9
CDR3: CSVLDRNNQPQHF; DNA: TGCAGCGTACTTGACAGGAACAATCAGCCCCAGCATTTT; size: few; D: .; J: TRBJ1-5; V: TRBV29-1
CDR3: CASSSPRGDETQYF; DNA: TGTGCCAGCAGCTCCCCCCGGGGAGACGAGACCCAGTACTTC; size: .; D: .; J: TRBJ2-5; V: TRBV5-4
CDR3: CASSLVDYPRYNEQFF; DNA: TGTGCCAGCAGCTTAGTAGACTATCCTCGCTACAATGAGCAGTTCTTC; size: .; D: .; J: TRBJ2-1; V: TRBV7-9
CDR3: CASSYQELAGGGYEQYF; DNA: TGTGCCAGCAGTTACCAAGAACTAGCGGGAGGCGGGTACGAGCAGTACTTC; size: many; D: TRBD2; J: TRBJ2-7; V: TRBV6-5
CDR3: CASSLTGTDNYEQYF; DNA: TGTGCCAGCAGCTTAACCGGGACAGATAATTACGAGCAGTACTTC; size: many; D: TRBD1; J: TRBJ2-7; V: TRBV11-3
CDR3: CASSARGPQPQHF; DNA: TGTGCCAGCAGTGCTCGAGGGCCTCAGCCCCAGCATTTT; size: .; D: .; J: TRBJ1-5; V: TRBV28
CDR3: CASSLKRTSGNYEQYF; DNA: TGTGCCAGCAGTTTAAAACGGACTAGCGGGAACTACGAGCAGTACTTC; size: many; D: TRBD2; J: TRBJ2-7; V: TRBV12-3/TRBV12-4
CDR3: CASSSGLAGGRTDTQYF; DNA: TGTGCCAGCAGCTCGGGACTAGCGGGAGGTCGCACAGATACGCAGTATTTT; size: many; D: TRBD2; J: TRBJ2-3; V: TRBV11-2
CDR3: CASSLVASGNEQFF; DNA: TGTGCCAGCAGTTTAGTGGCTAGCGGCAATGAGCAGTTCTTC; size: .; D: TRBD2; J: TRBJ2-1; V: TRBV12-3/TRBV12-4
CDR3: CASSPRAPGELVGELFF; DNA: TGTGCCAGCAGCCCTCGGGCGCCGGGAGAGCTTGTCGGGGAGCTGTTTTTT; size: .; D: .; J: TRBJ2-2; V: TRBV7-8
CDR3: CASSLMRTEAFF; DNA: TGTGCCAGCAGTTTAATGCGAACTGAAGCTTTCTTT; size: many; D: .; J: TRBJ1-1; V: TRBV12-3/TRBV12-4
CDR3: CASSVDVYSGSADTQYF; DNA: TGTGCCAGCAGCGTAGACGTTTATAGCGGGAGCGCAGATACGCAGTATTTT; size: few; D: TRBD2; J: TRBJ2-3; V: TRBV9
CDR3: CASTRDFAGDTGELFF; DNA: TGTGCCAGCACCCGGGACTTCGCGGGGGACACCGGGGAGCTGTTTTTT; size: few; D: TRBD2; J: TRBJ2-2; V: TRBV6-1
CDR3: CASSLSSGGNTIYF; DNA: TGTGCCAGCAGTTTGTCTTCGGGTGGAAACACCATATATTTT; size: many; D: .; J: TRBJ1-3; V: TRBV12-3/TRBV12-4
CDR3: CASSEKTSGSYGELFF; DNA: TGCGCCAGTTCAGAAAAAACTAGCGGGAGTTACGGGGAGCTGTTTTTT; size: few; D: TRBD2; J: TRBJ2-2; V: TRBV5-1
CDR3: CASTTTGGTDTQYF; DNA: TGTGCCAGCACTACAACAGGGGGTACAGATACGCAGTATTTT; size: .; D: TRBD1; J: TRBJ2-3; V: TRBV7-8
CDR3: CASSSGLIYGYTF; DNA: TGTGCCAGCAGTTCAGGGCTTATCTATGGCTACACCTTC; size: many; D: .; J: TRBJ1-2; V: TRBV2